Here is one T cell receptor (beta chain) with its context. Its matching antigen is unknown. There are 16 residues in the CDR3. Generated by immunoSEQ multiplex PCR, the TCRdb table keeps only in-frame clones and is missing some. The data contain roughly 82,000 clones, 84% of them singletons. The data stem from a study of identifying expanded T cells in peripheral blood. Regarding the study as a whole: Over around two and four weeks, about 15 and 19 clones changed, versus 1.2 between replicates.

This TCR was recovered from a person between 18 and 75 years old in good health. The chain employs TRBV21-1 and TRBJ2-1; TRBD2, as called in the table, went unchecked against the DNA. TRBV21-1 is a known pseudogene. What was sequenced was blood. This CDR3 is CASSKEPSGRYNEQFF. The CDR3 DNA follows: TGTGCCAGCAGCAAAGAACCTAGCGGGAGGTACAATGAGCAGTTCTTC.